Below, 31 T cell receptor beta chains from the same sample are listed, as sequenced in a study of shared clonotypes between healthy human individuals. Naive CD8 cells comprised CD45RO-negative, CCR7-positively selected cells, excluding terminally differentiated effector memory CD45RA+ cells. Sequencing was performed with immunoSEQ multiplex PCR; in TCRdb, only in-frame clones are kept and a portion is missing. The sample has about 2 million clones, approximately 95% seen once. The source material was naive CD8+ T cells sorted from blood. Source of these receptors: a man aged 18 to 35 in good health.

This clone was observed a handful of times. The chain links TRBV6-1 to TRBJ1-2; TRBD1 is a possible D gene (5 bases). The CDR3 spans 14 residues. Trimming shortened V by 2 bases and J by 4 bases, and 11 bases separated the two germline ends. Germline V lookup: CDR1 MNHNS, CDR2 SASEGT. CDR3 in DNA: TGTGCCAGCAGTGAACTGCAGGGAATCTATGGCTACACCTTC. This sequence encodes CASSELQGIYGYTF.

This clone was seen just once. Other DNA sequences in the sample encode the same CDR3. The V and J genes are TRBV30 and TRBJ1-2, with TRBD1 identical over 7 bases. The CDR3 length is 13 residues. Germline V gene lookup returns CDR1 GTSNPN and CDR2 SVGIG (reference sequence). Losses at the gene ends were 1 base for V and 5 bases for J; bases not matched to a gene: 4. The CDR3 nucleotides read TGTGCCTGGAGTGCTGGGACAGCGTATGGCTACACCTTC. It translates to CAWSAGTAYGYTF.

The V gene is TRBV6-5, the J gene TRBJ2-1; 11 bases fit TRBD1. This CDR3 spans 14 amino acids. The V segment lost 5 bases and the J segment 7 bases; nucleotides outside the gene matches: 4. Germline lookup yields CDR1 MNHEY and CDR2 SVGAGI. This CDR3 is CASSGQGAGNEQFF. CDR3 sequence (DNA): TGTGCCAGCAGTGGACAGGGGGCAGGGAATGAGCAGTTCTTC.

Details on this clone: This specimen includes other DNA sequences encoding the same CDR3. The V call is TRBV2, the J call TRBJ2-5; D remains ambiguous. V was pared by 0 bases and J by 5 bases, with 1 base between. The CDR3 has 11 amino acids. CDR1 and CDR2 from the germline V gene are SNHLY and FYNNEI. The CDR3 sequence: CASSEAETQYF. The CDR3 coding sequence is TGTGCCAGCAGTGAAGCTGAGACCCAGTACTTC.

The CDR3: CASSPASEYSNQPQHF. The CDR3, as DNA: TGTGCCAGCAGCCCTGCTTCGGAGTATAGCAATCAGCCCCAGCATTTT. V and J are TRBV7-9 and TRBJ1-5, with unresolved D. The CDR3 consists of 16 residues. V shed 5 bases and J shed 0 bases, with 14 bases lying between them. Looked up from germline, CDR1 is SEHNR and CDR2 is FQNEAQ (reference sequence).

V is TRBV6-6 and J is TRBJ2-1, with D unclear. CDR3 length: 16 amino acids. Germline-derived CDR1 and CDR2 are MNHNY and SVGAGI (reference sequence). V dropped 7 bases and J dropped 6 bases, with 22 bases sitting between them. CDR3 in DNA: TGTGCCAGCACCCCTACGGGCGACCCATATGGCAATGAGCAGTTCTTC. Its translation: CASTPTGDPYGNEQFF.

This sequence joins TRBV5-6 and TRBJ2-7; 10 bases match TRBD1. The length of the CDR3 is 14 residues. Germline assignment: CDR1 SGHDT and CDR2 YYEEEE. The V segment lost 4 bases and the J segment 3 bases; nucleotides outside the gene matches: 4. DNA for the CDR3: TGTGCCAGCAGCATCGGGACAGGGGTCTACGAGCAGTACTTC. Protein sequence: CASSIGTGVYEQYF.

The chain is built from TRBV4-1 and TRBJ2-1, with 7 positions matching TRBD2. Germline V lookup: CDR1 MGHRA, CDR2 YSYEKL. The ends lost 1 base at V and 6 bases at J; junction bases unmatched: 6. CDR3 size: 15 residues. The CDR3 region is CASSQVTGGGNEQFF. The CDR3 nucleotides are TGCGCCAGCAGCCAAGTCACGGGGGGAGGCAATGAGCAGTTCTTC.

The V call is TRBV5-4, the J call TRBJ2-7; unclear D gene. Germline CDR1 and CDR2: SGHNT and YYREEE (reference sequence). This CDR3 region has 14 residues. The germline V and J ends were trimmed by 1 base and 0 bases, with 8 bases remaining between them. CDR3 nucleotide sequence: TGTGCCAGCAGCTTGTCCCAGAGCTCCTACGAGCAGTACTTC. The encoded protein is CASSLSQSSYEQYF. Based on the CDR3 plus reference TRBV5-4 and TRBJ2-7, the full variable domain is ETGVTQSPTHLIKTRGQQVTLRCSSQSGHNTVSWYQQALGQGPQFIFQYYREEENGRGNFPPRFSGLQFPNYSSELNVNALELDDSALYLCASSLSQSSYEQYFGPGTRLTVT.

The rearrangement links TRBV2 to TRBJ1-2, with D hard to call. Trimming removed 1 base from V and 4 bases from J, with 10 bases in between. This CDR3 is built from 14 residues. The germline V gene has CDR1 SNHLY and CDR2 FYNNEI. Here the CDR3 DNA reads TGTGCCAGCAGTGAAGATCGGCAGTTCTATGGCTACACCTTC. This encodes CASSEDRQFYGYTF.

In regard to this clone: Other DNA sequences in this sample translate to the same CDR3. The chain has TRBV2 and TRBJ1-5; 8 bases align to TRBD1. The CDR3 is 15 amino acids. Germline CDR1 SNHLY, CDR2 FYNNEI. V trimming: 3 bases; J trimming: 2 bases; junction bases outside the gene matches: 3. CDR3 protein: CASSDGQGGNQPQHF. The CDR3 DNA reads TGTGCCAGCAGTGATGGACAGGGTGGCAATCAGCCCCAGCATTTT.

The chain has TRBV5-4 and TRBJ2-7, with D possibly being TRBD1 (6 bases). This CDR3 spans 14 amino acids. CDR1 SGHNT and CDR2 YYREEE come from the germline V gene (reference sequence). Deletions cut 3 bases from V and 4 bases from J, with 14 bases between. Here the CDR3 reads CASSSRGNMYEQYF. CDR3 DNA: TGTGCCAGCAGCTCCAGGGGAAACATGTACGAGCAGTACTTC.

The genes are TRBV5-1 and TRBJ2-3; unclear D gene. This CDR3 spans 13 amino acids. The ends were cut back, 2 bases at V and 5 bases at J, with 9 bases in the middle. Germline assignment: CDR1 SGHRS and CDR2 YFSETQ. The CDR3 region has the DNA TGCGCCAGCAGCTTCACGTATCGAGATACGCAGTATTTT. As protein: CASSFTYRDTQYF.

For this clone: The identical CDR3 is also encoded by other nucleotide sequences in the sample. The J gene is TRBJ2-5, the V gene TRBV27, with D perhaps TRBD2 (5 bases). Looked up from germline, CDR1 is MNHEY and CDR2 is SMNVEV (reference sequence). The CDR3 sequence is 13 residues long. V lost 2 bases to trimming and J lost 5 bases, with 9 bases between them. The CDR3 nucleotides are TGTGCCAGCAGTTTAGACTACGAGGAGACCCAGTACTTC. This translates into CASSLDYEETQYF.

Note on this clone: One junction end disagrees with the germline gene, perhaps due to a read error. The V call is TRBV7-2, the J call TRBJ2-1; no firm D call. The CDR3 covers 12 residues. Per the germline V gene, CDR1 is SGHTA and CDR2 is FQGNSA. In DNA, the CDR3 is TGTGCCAGCAGACCGGCCTCCCCGAGTTTGGTCTTC. This codes for CASRPASPSLVF.

On this clone: The same CDR3 arises from other DNA sequences in this sample as well. The chain links TRBV28 to TRBJ2-7; 7 bases line up with TRBD1. Germline V CDR1 and CDR2: MDHEN, SYDVKM. J was trimmed by 2 bases and V by 3 bases; bases with no gene match: 4. This CDR3 comprises 14 residues. The CDR3 loop reads CASSFVGGAYEQYF. The CDR3 DNA reads TGTGCCAGCAGTTTCGTAGGGGGCGCCTACGAGCAGTACTTC.

The chain employs TRBV28 and TRBJ2-6, with D hard to call. Germline CDR1 reads MDHEN; CDR2 reads SYDVKM. Trimming shortened V by 5 bases and J by 0 bases, and 5 bases separated the two germline ends. The CDR3 extends over 14 amino acids. CDR3 nucleotide sequence: TGTGCCAGCAGTCAGTTCTCTGGGGCCAACGTCCTGACTTTC. Encoded protein: CASSQFSGANVLTF.

The CDR3 spells CASRDTYYEQYF. The DNA of the CDR3 is TGTGCCAGCCGGGACACCTACTACGAGCAGTACTTC. The rearrangement uses TRBV2 and TRBJ2-7, with D perhaps matching TRBD1 (6 bases). The V gene's germline CDR1 is SNHLY and CDR2 FYNNEI. V was trimmed by 8 bases and J by 3 bases, leaving 11 bases between them. This CDR3 is built from 12 residues.

The rearrangement links TRBV21-1 to TRBJ1-4; the D call of TRBD1 is as the table states it, not checked on the DNA. TRBV21-1 is termed a pseudogene. The CDR3 length is 20 residues. CDR3 loop: CASSKRCSDLTEPFNEKLFF. The CDR3 coding sequence is TGTGCCAGCAGCAAAAGATGTTCCGATTTGACAGAACCTTTTAATGAAAAACTGTTTTTT.

This chain links TRBV10-3 with TRBJ1-1; D is unresolved. Trimming shortened V by 0 bases and J by 11 bases, and 19 bases separated the two germline ends. Germline loops: CDR1 ENHRY, CDR2 SYGVKD. The CDR3 is made up of 15 amino acids. The CDR3 protein is CAISESGLLDRPAFF. The CDR3 bases are TGTGCCATCAGTGAGTCTGGACTACTTGACCGCCCGGCTTTCTTT.

A word on this clone: Other nucleotide sequences from this sample produce the same CDR3. The chain employs TRBV7-8 and TRBJ2-7; 7 positions agree with TRBD2. The V segment lost 5 bases and the J segment 7 bases; nucleotides outside the gene matches: 2. This CDR3 spans 11 amino acids. Germline lookup yields CDR1 SGHVS and CDR2 FQNEAQ. For the CDR3, the DNA is TGTGCCAGCAGCCCCGGGGGGGAGCAGTACTTC. Translated: CASSPGGEQYF.

The chain links TRBV30 to TRBJ2-7; tentatively, D is TRBD1 or TRBD2 (5 bases each). Per the germline V gene, CDR1 is GTSNPN and CDR2 is SVGIG (reference sequence). The CDR3 is made up of 14 amino acids. Trimming took off 3 bases at V and 5 bases at J, with 17 bases between the two ends. CDR3 sequence: CAWREDNRPNEQYF. The CDR3 DNA follows: TGTGCCTGGAGGGAGGACAATAGGCCCAACGAGCAGTACTTC.

The count of this clone is one. The chain recombines TRBV9 with TRBJ2-1, with D perhaps TRBD1 or TRBD2 (7 bases each). The CDR3 covers 14 residues. V lost 4 bases to trimming and J lost 8 bases, with 16 bases between them. Germline values: CDR1 SGDLS, CDR2 YYNGEE. CDR3 loop: CASSPGGAVDEQFF. As DNA, the CDR3 is TGTGCCAGCAGCCCAGGGGGGGCCGTGGATGAGCAGTTCTTC.

The genes are TRBV27 and TRBJ2-7; weak D call: TRBD2 (6 bases). The CDR3 has 13 amino acids. Germline V CDR1 and CDR2: MNHEY, SMNVEV (reference sequence). Trimming cost V 5 bases and J 6 bases, with 14 bases left between them. The CDR3 sequence is CASSPGTGVEQYF. DNA of the CDR3: TGTGCCAGCAGTCCCGGGACGGGAGTCGAGCAGTACTTC.

This chain joins TRBV2 and TRBJ2-5; D is perhaps TRBD1 or TRBD2 (6 bases each). Between the trimmed V and J ends, which lost 8 bases and 4 bases, there was a span of 11 bases. CDR3 length: 12 residues. Per germline, CDR1 SNHLY and CDR2 FYNNEI. The CDR3, as DNA: TGTGCCAGCGGGGGGCTGGGAGAGACCCAGTACTTC. Translating it yields CASGGLGETQYF.

V gene TRBV4-1 combines with J gene TRBJ2-5; the match to TRBD1 covers 8 bases. V gave up 6 bases and J gave up 4 bases; unmatched junction bases: 10. The CDR3 sequence is 15 residues long. CDR1 and CDR2 (germline): MGHRA, YSYEKL. This CDR3 is CASSQRTGQLETQYF. CDR3 DNA sequence: TGCGCCAGCAGTCAAAGGACAGGGCAGTTAGAGACCCAGTACTTC.

This sequence joins TRBV10-3 and TRBJ2-3; D is unclear. Trimming removed 1 base at V and 3 bases at J, with 8 bases between. CDR3 size: 14 residues. Germline-derived CDR1 and CDR2 are ENHRY and SYGVKD. CDR3 in amino acids: CAISELDLTDTQYF. The DNA for the CDR3 is TGTGCCATCAGTGAGTTGGATTTAACAGATACGCAGTATTTT.

This clone was observed a few times. The CDR3 DNA reads as TGTGCCAGCAGTTCCCCAGACAGGGAGGAGAACTATGGCTACACCTTC. Translating it yields CASSSPDREENYGYTF. The chain uses TRBV28 and TRBJ1-2; 7 bases align to TRBD1. Germline loops: CDR1 MDHEN, CDR2 SYDVKM. This CDR3 comprises 16 residues. Losses at the gene ends were 4 bases for V and 2 bases for J; bases not matched to a gene: 10.

V gene TRBV10-3 combines with J gene TRBJ1-2; TRBD1 aligns across 7 bases. The ends lost 4 bases at V and 2 bases at J; junction bases unmatched: 10. The CDR3 consists of 16 residues. Looked up from germline, CDR1 is ENHRY and CDR2 is SYGVKD. CDR3 protein: CAISGVSRDSNYGYTF. The CDR3 DNA is TGTGCCATCAGTGGGGTTTCCCGGGACAGCAACTATGGCTACACCTTC.

This chain uses TRBV4-1 with TRBJ1-1, with D unclear. Trimming took 3 bases from V and 3 from J, leaving 14 bases between them. Germline values: CDR1 MGHRA, CDR2 YSYEKL. This CDR3 comprises 15 residues. The CDR3 coding sequence is TGCGCCAGCAGCCATTCCACGACATACGACACTGAAGCTTTCTTT. Residues: CASSHSTTYDTEAFF.

The chain has TRBV7-9 and TRBJ2-7, with 8 positions matching TRBD1. V lost 6 bases to trimming and J lost 2 bases; unmatched junction nucleotides: 9. The CDR3 totals 15 residues. The germline CDR1 and CDR2 sequences are SEHNR and FQNEAQ (reference sequence). The CDR3 nucleotides are TGTGCCAGCAGTTCCCCGGGACAGGCTACCTACGAGCAGTACTTC. Protein sequence: CASSSPGQATYEQYF. The variable domain in full, completed from reference TRBV7-9 and TRBJ2-7, reads DTGVSQNPRHKITKRGQNVTFRCDPISEHNRLYWYRQTLGQGPEFLTYFQNEAQLEKSRLLSDRFSAERPKGSFSTLEIQRTEQGDSAMYLCASSSPGQATYEQYFGPGTRLTVT.